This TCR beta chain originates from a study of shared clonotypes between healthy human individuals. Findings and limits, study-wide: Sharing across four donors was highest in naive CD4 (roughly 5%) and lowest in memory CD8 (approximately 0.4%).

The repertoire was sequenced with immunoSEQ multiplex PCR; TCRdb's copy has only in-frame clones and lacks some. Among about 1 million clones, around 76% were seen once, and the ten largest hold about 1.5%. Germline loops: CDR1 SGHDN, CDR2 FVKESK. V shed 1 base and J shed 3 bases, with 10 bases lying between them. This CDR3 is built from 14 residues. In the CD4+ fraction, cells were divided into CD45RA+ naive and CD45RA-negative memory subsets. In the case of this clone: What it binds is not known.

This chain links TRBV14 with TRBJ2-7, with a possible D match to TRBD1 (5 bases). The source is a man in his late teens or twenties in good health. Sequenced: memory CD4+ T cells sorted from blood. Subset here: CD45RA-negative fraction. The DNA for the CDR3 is TGTGCCAGCAGCCAAGGGGGCTCGGACTACGAGCAGTACTTC. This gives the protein CASSQGGSDYEQYF.